The 3 T cell receptor beta chains reported below all come from one sample, sequenced in a study of T cell clonotyping in hematopoietic cell transplantation. Profiling relied on immunoSEQ multiplex PCR, and the TCRdb table lists in-frame clones only, not all of them. The sample holds about 4,800 clones, approximately 94% seen once. Sequencing was performed on PBMCs, taken 180 days after allogeneic stem cell transplant. The source of these receptors is a male patient aged 55 to 69 who had an allogeneic stem cell transplant from a related donor, so the T cells may come from the graft donor. Some clones in this sample may be carry-over from other donors' samples.

The V call is TRBV6-5, the J call TRBJ2-2; TRBD2 might be the D (6 bases). V lost 5 bases to trimming and J lost 5 bases, with 15 bases between them. The CDR3 covers 15 residues. CDR1 is MNHEY, CDR2 SVGAGI, per germline. The CDR3 region is CASSTRDRGTGELFF. CDR3 nucleotides: TGTGCCAGCAGTACTCGGGACCGGGGGACCGGGGAGCTGTTTTTT.

The genes are TRBV30 and TRBJ1-5; D remains unclear. CDR1 GTSNPN and CDR2 SVGIG come from the germline V gene (reference sequence). The CDR3 is 13 residues long. V was trimmed by 3 bases and J by 3 bases, leaving 9 bases between them. Written as DNA, the CDR3 is TGTGCCTGGAGCGGGCGGCCCAATCAGCCCCAGCATTTT. Protein sequence: CAWSGRPNQPQHF.

The V call is TRBV5-1, the J call TRBJ1-1; TRBD1 aligns across 7 bases. Trimming took 0 bases from V and 4 from J; bases not matched to a gene: 3. CDR1 and CDR2 (germline): SGHRS, YFSETQ. The CDR3 is 14 amino acids. In DNA form, the CDR3 reads TGCGCCAGCAGCTTGGCCTCAGGGGGCACTGAAGCTTTCTTT. As protein: CASSLASGGTEAFF.